A selection of T cell receptor beta chains follows, all from one sample in a study of response to subunit inactivated influenza vaccine. MiXCR, applied by TCRdb to the RT-PCR reads, yields one record per CDR3 protein. The sample shows about 580,000 distinct CDR3 sequences, roughly 15% of them seen only once. Sequencing was performed on PBMCs from blood, taken 12 days after vaccination. Receptor source: a man aged 50 to 60 who received an inactivated influenza vaccine. CDR3s include the opening cysteine and the closing phenylalanine or tryptophan. A D gene is named only where the DNA matches it firmly. Size tells how often a clone was seen (once, few, many) or the class of an expanded clone, and some rows leave it out.

-,TRBD1,TRBJ2-2,TRBV19,TGTGCCAGTAAGGGACAGGGCAAGTCCGGGGAGCTGTTTTTT,CASKGQGKSGELFF
few,-,TRBJ1-2,TRBV5-1,TGCGCCAGCAGCCCGGGAGGCGGGCCGGGCTACACCTTC,CASSPGGGPGYTF
-,-,TRBJ2-7,TRBV27,TGTGCCAGCAGTACCATCCTGGGGAGCTCCTACGAGCAGTACTTC,CASSTILGSSYEQYF
few,-,TRBJ1-5,TRBV28,TGTGCCAGCGCAGAAGGGAGTAATCAGCCCCAGCATTTT,CASAEGSNQPQHF
few,-,TRBJ2-7,TRBV29-1,TGCAGCGTTGATACGGGCAGGAGGGACGAGCAGTACTTC,CSVDTGRRDEQYF
-,TRBD2,TRBJ2-5,TRBV7-6,TGTGCCAGCAGCTTACGGACTAGCGGGGGGGCGGAGACCCAGTACTTC,CASSLRTSGGAETQYF
-,TRBD1,TRBJ1-1,TRBV5-5,TGTGCCAGCAGCCTCTCGGGACAGGTTAACACTGAAGCTTTCTTT,CASSLSGQVNTEAFF
few,TRBD1,TRBJ2-2,TRBV12-3/TRBV12-4,TGTGCCAGCAGTACGGGACAGGGGGGGCTTATTTACACCGGGGAGCTGTTTTTT,CASSTGQGGLIYTGELFF
many,-,TRBJ2-2,TRBV5-5,TGTGCCAGCAGCTTGGATACAATAAGAACCGGGGAGCTGTTTTTT,CASSLDTIRTGELFF
-,-,TRBJ1-2,TRBV5-1,TGCGCCAGCAGCCCAGACGACAGCGGTGGCTACACCTTC,CASSPDDSGGYTF
few,-,TRBJ2-7,TRBV7-8,TGTGCCAGCAGCCAAAGAGGCCCCCGGGTGCAGGTCTACTACGAGCAGTACTTC,CASSQRGPRVQVYYEQYF
few,TRBD1,TRBJ1-5,TRBV20-1,TGCAGTGCTAGTCAAGGGGGCGGCAATCAGCCCCAGCATTTT,CSASQGGGNQPQHF